Below are 17 T cell receptor beta chains sequenced from a single sample in a study of early T cells in non-severe SARS-CoV-2 infection. In TCRdb, the 5' RACE reads were re-called with MiXCR into one record per CDR3 protein. The table shows more than 70,000 distinct CDR3 sequences, with about 12% occurring only once. Sequencing was done on a sample of whole blood. The receptors stem from an adult who was a healthcare worker with PCR-confirmed SARS-CoV-2 infection or an uninfected control (not recorded which).

This sequence joins TRBV20-1 and TRBJ2-4, with D perhaps TRBD2 (5 bases). The ends were cut back, 2 bases at V and 6 bases at J, with 20 bases in the middle. CDR1 DFQATT and CDR2 SNEGSKA come from the germline V gene (reference sequence). The CDR3 has 16 amino acids. For the CDR3, the DNA is TGCAGTGCTAGAAAAAGTCGCGGAGGCCAAATAAACATTCAGTACTTC. It specifies CSARKSRGGQINIQYF.

This clonotype was detected only a few times. CDR3 nucleotide sequence: TGCAGTGCTTCTCCGGGTGCCAAAAACATTCAGTACTTC. It is translated as CSASPGAKNIQYF. V gene TRBV20-1 combines with J gene TRBJ2-4, with D unresolved. V was trimmed by 5 bases and J by 1 base, leaving 9 bases between them. The CDR3 covers 13 residues. Germline values: CDR1 DFQATT, CDR2 SNEGSKA (reference sequence).

This clonotype has only a few counts. V usage is TRBV6-6 and J usage is TRBJ1-1, with D perhaps matching TRBD1 (6 bases). Germline V gene data show CDR1 as MNHNY and CDR2 as SVGAGI (reference sequence). This CDR3 contains 14 residues. Trimming pared 5 bases from V and 7 bases from J, leaving 17 bases between. The CDR3 region is CASSRITGNLEAFF. Written as DNA, the CDR3 is TGTGCCAGCAGTCGTATTACAGGGAATCTTGAAGCTTTCTTT.

This clonotype was counted ten times or more. The rearrangement joins TRBV20-1 to TRBJ2-3; D gene ambiguous. Deletions cut 0 bases from V and 3 bases from J, with 4 bases between. Germline CDR1 DFQATT, CDR2 SNEGSKA (reference sequence). The CDR3 contains 12 residues. CDR3 sequence reads: CSARELTDTQYF. CDR3 DNA sequence: TGCAGTGCTAGAGAACTTACAGATACGCAGTATTTT.

In this sample, this clonotype turned up a few times. The chain recombines TRBV4-2 with TRBJ2-1; 7 bases agree with TRBD1. Germline-derived CDR1 and CDR2 are LGHNA and YNFKEQ. The ends lost 2 bases at V and 7 bases at J; junction bases unmatched: 5. The CDR3 consists of 14 residues. For the CDR3, the DNA is TGTGCCAGCAGCCAACCCGCAGGGGGAAATGAGCAGTTCTTC. Protein sequence: CASSQPAGGNEQFF.

This clonotype was counted ten times or more. The chain recombines TRBV29-1 with TRBJ2-1, with D hard to call. The V and J ends lost 7 bases and 7 bases respectively, with 8 bases between them. The CDR3 covers 10 residues. The germline V gene has CDR1 SQVTM and CDR2 ANQGSEA. The CDR3, as DNA: TGCAGCGGTCAGGTGAATGAGCAGTTCTTC. This sequence encodes CSGQVNEQFF.

The V gene is TRBV6-6, the J gene TRBJ1-6, with 7 bases identical to TRBD1. With 4 bases clipped from V and 9 bases from J, the junction kept 3 bases outside the gene matches. The CDR3 contains 13 residues. Looked up from germline, CDR1 is MNHNY and CDR2 is SVGAGI (reference sequence). The DNA for the CDR3 is TGTGCCAGCAGTTCCCAGGGGGGTTCACCCCTCCACTTT. The encoded protein is CASSSQGGSPLHF.

V gene TRBV5-5 combines with J gene TRBJ2-5; weak D call: TRBD2 (6 bases). Trimming took off 3 bases at V and 5 bases at J, with 20 bases between the two ends. Germline-derived CDR1 and CDR2 are SGHKS and YYEKEE (reference sequence). This CDR3 comprises 16 residues. Here the CDR3 reads CASSSRLGVLSETQYF. The CDR3, as DNA: TGTGCCAGCAGCTCGCGACTAGGGGTCCTGTCGGAGACCCAGTACTTC.

This clonotype occurred a few times. The rearrangement uses TRBV6-5 and TRBJ1-2, with a tentative D call TRBD1 (6 bases). The V end was cut by 6 bases, the J end by 2 bases, with 16 bases between. The CDR3 is 15 residues long. Germline assignment: CDR1 MNHEY and CDR2 SVGAGI. The CDR3 region is CASRARHRDNYGYTF. The CDR3 DNA sequence: TGTGCCAGCAGAGCCCGCCACAGGGACAACTATGGCTACACCTTC.

This clonotype was detected only a few times. The V and J genes are TRBV7-2 and TRBJ1-2; D not resolved. V lost 1 base and J 0 bases, leaving 12 bases between the germline ends. The CDR3 sequence is 16 residues long. Germline values: CDR1 SGHTA, CDR2 FQGNSA. The CDR3: CASSLGAGIANYGYTF. CDR3 coding DNA: TGTGCCAGCAGCTTAGGAGCGGGGATAGCTAACTATGGCTACACCTTC.

V gene TRBV10-3 combines with J gene TRBJ2-7; 8 nucleotides match TRBD2. The CDR3 extends over 13 amino acids. The V segment lost 6 bases and the J segment 7 bases; nucleotides outside the gene matches: 8. CDR1 and CDR2 from the germline V gene are ENHRY and SYGVKD. The CDR3 bases are TGTGCCATCAGGTCGCGGGAGGTTGGGGAGCAGTACTTC. Amino acids: CAIRSREVGEQYF.

This clonotype has only a few counts. The chain is built from TRBV20-1 and TRBJ2-1, with 11 bases fitting TRBD2. CDR3 length: 13 residues. V lost 4 bases, J lost 7 bases, and 3 bases stayed unmatched. Germline values: CDR1 DFQATT, CDR2 SNEGSKA (reference sequence). The CDR3 nucleotides are TGCAGTGCTAATAGCGGGAGGGCTAATGAGCAGTTCTTC. It yields the protein CSANSGRANEQFF.

The V call is TRBV10-3, the J call TRBJ2-3, with D maybe TRBD2 (6 bases). The germline V gene encodes CDR1 ENHRY and CDR2 SYGVKD. The ends were cut back, 7 bases at V and 3 bases at J, with 11 bases in the middle. The CDR3 extends over 13 amino acids. The CDR3 DNA reads TGTGCCATCAACAACGGGAGTACAGATACGCAGTATTTT. Residues: CAINNGSTDTQYF.

This clonotype was found a few times. The chain joins TRBV24-1 to TRBJ2-7; no firm D call. CDR3 length: 14 amino acids. Trimming removed 1 base at V and 0 bases at J, with 6 bases between. Germline lookup yields CDR1 KGHDR and CDR2 SFDVKD. The CDR3 sequence is CATSDFDGSYEQYF. The DNA for the CDR3 is TGTGCCACCAGTGATTTTGACGGCTCCTACGAGCAGTACTTC.

The rearrangement joins TRBV7-9 to TRBJ2-6; D is unresolved. CDR1 is SEHNR and CDR2 is FQNEAQ in the germline V gene (reference sequence). Deletions cut 0 bases from V and 0 bases from J, with 9 bases between. The CDR3 contains 17 residues. The CDR3 DNA reads TGTGCCAGCAGCTTAGCGGGGTTCTACTCTGGGGCCAACGTCCTGACTTTC. Amino acids: CASSLAGFYSGANVLTF.

Ten or more counts support this clonotype. This sequence joins TRBV10-3 and TRBJ1-3; TRBD1 matches 9 bases. Losses at the gene ends were 4 bases for V and 2 bases for J; bases not matched to a gene: 6. Germline values: CDR1 ENHRY, CDR2 SYGVKD. The CDR3 spans 16 residues. The CDR3 protein is CAISGQGGTAGNTIYF. The CDR3 DNA reads TGTGCCATCAGTGGACAGGGGGGAACAGCTGGAAACACCATATATTTT.

This clonotype was seen ten or more times. The V and J genes are TRBV14 and TRBJ2-1; the match to TRBD1 covers 8 bases. V trimming: 4 bases; J trimming: 3 bases; junction bases outside the gene matches: 5. The CDR3 consists of 15 residues. Germline lookup yields CDR1 SGHDN and CDR2 FVKESK. Written as DNA, the CDR3 is TGTGCCAGCAGCCCCCGGGACAGGTTCTACAATGAGCAGTTCTTC. It yields the protein CASSPRDRFYNEQFF.